The following is a TCR beta chain sequence with its context. Its target is not known. This table comes from immunoSEQ multiplex PCR, and its TCRdb copy is limited to in-frame clones, with some not included. The sample yields 100,000 to 120,000 clones, about 86% seen once. This specimen belongs to a study of cytomegalovirus exposure and HLA in healthy donors. Study-wide results and caveats: CMV antigen specificity was confirmed in vitro for a few CMV-associated chains.

Per the germline V gene, CDR1 is SQVTM and CDR2 is ANQGSEA. The CDR3 loop spans 12 amino acids. V was shortened by 0 bases and J by 7 bases, with 8 bases between the two germline ends. The receptor comes from a woman younger than 35 in good health and CMV-seropositive. This chain links TRBV29-1 with TRBJ2-3, with D possibly being TRBD2 (5 bases). Input material: PBMCs. The CDR3 protein is CSVEDSGNTQYF. The CDR3 DNA reads TGCAGCGTTGAAGATTCGGGAAATACGCAGTATTTT.